This is a list of T cell receptor beta chains from one sample in a study of cytomegalovirus exposure and HLA in healthy donors. Profiling relied on immunoSEQ multiplex PCR, and the TCRdb table lists in-frame clones only, not all of them. Of some 160,000 clones in the sample, 80% to 90% are singletons; the top ten hold approximately 2%. Sequencing input: PBMCs. All receptors come from a man aged 18-30 years in good health and CMV-seronegative. The CDR3 runs from the conserved cysteine through the conserved F or W. D genes are given only for firm matches. Clone size is not always given. Where it is, it says once, few, many or a class for expanded clones.

clone size: few
D gene: .
V gene: TRBV15
J gene: TRBJ1-5
CDR3 DNA: TGTGCCACCAGTTCACATAGCAATCAGCCCCAGCATTTT
CDR3 protein: CATSSHSNQPQHF

clone size: .
D gene: .
V gene: TRBV19
J gene: TRBJ1-2
CDR3 DNA: TGTGCCAGTAGTATAGTGGGGGCCGCCAACTATGGCTACACCTTC
CDR3 protein: CASSIVGAANYGYTF

clone size: .
D gene: .
V gene: TRBV19
J gene: TRBJ2-7
CDR3 DNA: TGTGCCAGTAGTGATCCAGGGGACCGGTACGAGCAGTACTTC
CDR3 protein: CASSDPGDRYEQYF

clone size: .
D gene: TRBD2
V gene: TRBV4-2
J gene: TRBJ2-3
CDR3 DNA: TGTGCCAGCAGCCAAGACGGGACTAGCGGGGGGCCGGATACGCAGTATTTT
CDR3 protein: CASSQDGTSGGPDTQYF

clone size: .
D gene: .
V gene: TRBV30
J gene: TRBJ2-1
CDR3 DNA: TGTGCCTGGAGTCCGACTACTCACAATGAGCAGTTCTTC
CDR3 protein: CAWSPTTHNEQFF

clone size: .
D gene: .
V gene: TRBV2
J gene: TRBJ2-1
CDR3 DNA: TGTGCCAGCAGTCTGGAGACTAGCTCCTACAATGAGCAGTTCTTC
CDR3 protein: CASSLETSSYNEQFF

clone size: .
D gene: TRBD2
V gene: TRBV5-4
J gene: TRBJ2-2
CDR3 DNA: TGTGCCAGCAGCTGGGACTACCTTGCCACCGGGGAGCTGTTTTTT
CDR3 protein: CASSWDYLATGELFF

clone size: once
D gene: .
V gene: TRBV21-1
J gene: TRBJ2-7
CDR3 DNA: TGTGCCAGCAGCTTACCGGGACTAGCTGCTTGGCGAGGCGAGCAGTACTTC
CDR3 protein: CASSLPGLAAWRGEQYF

clone size: .
D gene: .
V gene: TRBV7-9
J gene: TRBJ1-1
CDR3 DNA: TGTGCCAGCAGCTCTCTAGGGGGGAACACTGAAGCTTTCTTT
CDR3 protein: CASSSLGGNTEAFF

clone size: few
D gene: .
V gene: TRBV29-1
J gene: TRBJ1-4
CDR3 DNA: TGCAGCTTTACCTTCAGGGGAAATGAAAAACTGTTTTTT
CDR3 protein: CSFTFRGNEKLFF

clone size: .
D gene: .
V gene: TRBV5-1
J gene: TRBJ1-2
CDR3 DNA: TGCGCCAGCAGCTTGGGAGGGCCTAACTATGGCTACACCTTC
CDR3 protein: CASSLGGPNYGYTF